Below, 5 T cell receptor beta chains from the same sample are listed, as sequenced in a study of PD-1 blockade in classical Hodgkin lymphoma. All the patients suffered relapse after autologous stem cell transplantation, and brentuximab vedotin exposure differed. Measured with immunoSEQ multiplex PCR; TCRdb has only the in-frame clones, and not every one. The sample contains 55,000 to 75,000 clones, just over 90% of which appear only once. The sequenced sample was peripheral blood mononuclear cells (PBMCs), obtained at baseline. All receptors derive from a human donor with classical Hodgkin lymphoma.

This chain uses TRBV30 with TRBJ2-6; possible D gene TRBD1, 5 bases. Trimming took 7 bases from V and 0 from J, leaving 22 bases between them. This CDR3 is 18 amino acids long. Germline CDR1 reads GTSNPN; CDR2 reads SVGIG (reference sequence). CDR3 sequence: CAYPGGLATGSGANVLTF. CDR3 nucleotide sequence: TGTGCCTACCCCGGCGGATTGGCAACAGGCTCTGGGGCCAACGTCCTGACTTTC.

This rearrangement joins TRBV6-5 to TRBJ1-1; TRBD1 might be the D (5 bases). Germline CDR1 reads MNHEY; CDR2 reads SVGAGI. The ends were cut back, 1 base at V and 3 bases at J, with 9 bases in the middle. This CDR3 is built from 14 residues. CDR3 bases: TGTGCCAGCAGTTACTTTGGGGACGACACTGAAGCTTTCTTT. This gives the protein CASSYFGDDTEAFF.

This clone was counted a single time. This chain connects TRBV30 to TRBJ2-7, with TRBD2 matching 7 bases. Germline V lookup: CDR1 GTSNPN, CDR2 SVGIG (reference sequence). The CDR3 has 14 residues. V was pared by 2 bases and J by 6 bases, with 10 bases of the junction left unmatched. The CDR3 here is CAWSRTKREREQYF. CDR3 coding DNA: TGTGCCTGGAGTAGGACTAAGCGGGAACGCGAGCAGTACTTC.

This clone was observed a single time. The CDR3 is CASSMGKGTGELFF. For the CDR3, the DNA is TGTGCCAGCAGCATGGGAAAGGGGACCGGGGAGCTGTTTTTT. This chain connects TRBV21-1 to TRBJ2-2; TRBD1, as called in the table, went unchecked against the DNA. TRBV21-1 is an annotated pseudogene. The CDR3 contains 14 residues.

This chain connects TRBV4-1 to TRBJ2-2, with a weak D call TRBD2 (6 bases). Germline CDR1 MGHRA, CDR2 YSYEKL. This CDR3 is 12 amino acids long. Trimming took off 10 bases at V and 4 bases at J, with 10 bases between the two ends. The CDR3 here is CATEGGTGELFF. As DNA, the CDR3 is TGCGCCACCGAGGGAGGCACCGGGGAGCTGTTTTTT.